Presented here are 18 T cell receptor beta chains from one specimen sequenced in a study of metastatic and nonmetastatic thyroid tumors. There were no patients who had received any treatment before thyroid surgery. TCRdb called clones again from the PCR reads with MiXCR. The table lists about 92,000 clones, around 14% of them singletons. Specimen: blood. Every receptor here comes from a female donor with papillary thyroid cancer or a benign thyroid nodule (not recorded which). Some clones in this sample may be carry-over from other donors' samples.

In regard to this clone: Since a much larger clone is just one base distant, this may be a read error. Other DNA sequences from this sample encode an identical CDR3 as well. The chain carries TRBV2 and TRBJ2-3; D call uncertain. This CDR3 contains 13 residues. CDR1 and CDR2 from the germline V gene are SNHLY and FYNNEI. The CDR3: CASSGRAGDTQYF. As DNA, the CDR3 is TGTGCCAGCAGCGGCCGTGCTGGGGATACGCAGTATTTC.

This sequence joins TRBV15 and TRBJ2-6; tentative D call: TRBD2 (6 bases). CDR1 is LNHNV and CDR2 is YYDKDF in the germline V gene (reference sequence). Trimming pared 3 bases from V and 3 bases from J, leaving 6 bases between. The CDR3 is 14 residues long. This CDR3 is CATSRDYGANVLTF. CDR3 DNA sequence: TGTGCCACCAGCAGGGACTATGGGGCCAACGTCCTGACTTTC.

This clone occurred many times. The junction shows a germline mismatch at one end, possibly a read error. The V gene is TRBV18, the J gene TRBJ1-2; 11 bases map to TRBD1. The CDR3 covers 17 residues. Germline V lookup: CDR1 KGHSH, CDR2 LQKENI. The CDR3 sequence: CASSTPPGQGVFDGYTF. The CDR3 DNA reads as TGTGCCAGCTCAACACCCCCGGGACAGGGGGTATTCGATGGCTACACCTTC.

In its sample, this clone was seen many times. This sequence joins TRBV5-6 and TRBJ1-2; a possible D gene is TRBD1 (5 bases). Germline CDR1 and CDR2: SGHDT and YYEEEE. V was clipped by 1 base and J by 6 bases, with 22 bases between them. This CDR3 has 17 residues. The CDR3 DNA sequence: TGTGCCAGCAGCTTGACAGGCGTCCTGCTGTCTCCTAATGGCTACACCTTC. Protein product: CASSLTGVLLSPNGYTF.

This clone was found a few times. The chain recombines TRBV6-1 with TRBJ1-5; D is undetermined. The CDR3 spans 13 residues. Germline V gene sequence: CDR1 MNHNS, CDR2 SASEGT. Trimming took off 6 bases at V and 4 bases at J, with 10 bases between the two ends. This CDR3 is CASSPNANQPQHF. CDR3 in DNA: TGTGCCAGCAGCCCGAACGCGAATCAGCCCCAGCATTTT.

This clone showed up many times. The rearrangement uses TRBV11-1 and TRBJ2-1, with TRBD1 as a possible D gene (5 bases). The CDR3 contains 15 residues. Germline loops: CDR1 SGHAT, CDR2 FQDESV (reference sequence). The V and J ends lost 0 bases and 7 bases respectively, with 13 bases between them. CDR3 in amino acids: CASSLAETSGNEQFF. Here the CDR3 DNA reads TGTGCCAGCAGCTTAGCGGAGACTTCAGGGAATGAGCAGTTCTTC.

In its sample, this clone was seen many times. The chain links TRBV5-1 to TRBJ2-3; 10 bases line up with TRBD2. The CDR3 has 18 residues. From germline, CDR1 is SGHRS and CDR2 YFSETQ. Trimming at V came to 0 bases and at J to 1 base, leaving 8 bases not matched to a gene. CDR3: CASSLAERSGGGTDTQYF. The CDR3 coding sequence is TGCGCCAGCAGCTTGGCCGAACGCAGCGGGGGGGGCACAGATACGCAGTATTTT. Full variable domain (rest looked up from reference TRBV5-1 and TRBJ2-3): KAGVTQTPRYLIKTRGQQVTLSCSPISGHRSVSWYQQTPGQGLQFLFEYFSETQRNKGNFPGRFSGRQFSNSRSEMNVSTLELGDSALYLCASSLAERSGGGTDTQYFGPGTRLTVL.

This clone appeared many times. V usage is TRBV6-6 and J usage is TRBJ2-5; no reliable D call. V was pared by 0 bases and J by 0 bases, with 8 bases between. This CDR3 comprises 15 residues. The V gene's germline CDR1 is MNHNY and CDR2 SVGAGI (reference sequence). CDR3 DNA sequence: TGTGCCAGCAGTTACTCGATTACAGACCAAGAGACCCAGTACTTC. Protein product: CASSYSITDQETQYF.

This clone was observed at least ten times. This same CDR3 is encoded by further DNA sequences in the sample. The V gene is TRBV9, the J gene TRBJ2-3, with 8 nucleotides matching TRBD1. Germline CDR1 reads SGDLS; CDR2 reads YYNGEE. V lost 3 bases to trimming and J lost 5 bases; unmatched junction nucleotides: 8. CDR3 length: 15 amino acids. The CDR3 bases are TGTGCCAGCAGCGGAGGCCAGGGGGCTGAAGATACGCAGTATTTT. This codes for CASSGGQGAEDTQYF.

This clone was seen many times. The chain uses TRBV11-2 and TRBJ2-7; possibly TRBD1 or TRBD2 for D (5 bases each). Germline CDR1 reads SGHAT; CDR2 reads FQNNGV. V gave up 5 bases and J gave up 5 bases, with 19 bases separating them. The CDR3 length is 15 residues. For the CDR3, the DNA is TGTGCCAGCAGCCTCCCAGGCAGGGACCTTGACGAGCAGTACTTC. Encoded protein: CASSLPGRDLDEQYF.

This clone was picked up many times. The CDR3: CASSLTQGVNTEAFF. The CDR3 region has the DNA TGTGCCAGCAGTTTGACACAGGGGGTGAACACTGAAGCTTTCTTT. V usage is TRBV27 and J usage is TRBJ1-1; TRBD1 aligns across 8 bases. The CDR3 contains 15 residues. After removal of 3 bases from V and 0 bases from J, the junction contained 3 bases not matched to a gene. CDR1 is MNHEY and CDR2 is SMNVEV in the germline V gene (reference sequence).

This clone was picked up many times. The rearrangement links TRBV10-2 to TRBJ1-4; a possible D gene is TRBD1 (5 bases). CDR1 is WSHSY, CDR2 SAAADI, per germline. V shed 2 bases and J shed 8 bases, with 12 bases lying between them. The CDR3 contains 14 residues. The CDR3 spells CASSEAGLGEKLFF. The CDR3 nucleotides read TGCGCCAGCAGTGAGGCAGGGCTTGGGGAAAAACTGTTTTTT.

V usage is TRBV11-1 and J usage is TRBJ2-5, with TRBD2 matching 8 bases. Trimming cost V 6 bases and J 5 bases; bases outside gene matches: 8. Looked up from germline, CDR1 is SGHAT and CDR2 is FQDESV (reference sequence). The CDR3 has 14 amino acids. Written as DNA, the CDR3 is TGTGCCAGCAGATCGGGACTAGTCGAGGAGACCCAGTACTTC. Translation gives CASRSGLVEETQYF.

This clone was seen more than once but under ten times. Possible read error: a much larger clone is one base away. The chain uses TRBV12-3 or TRBV12-4 and TRBJ1-4, with D uncertain. The CDR3 runs to 14 residues. The CDR3 spells CACSLRRVNEKLFF. Written as DNA, the CDR3 is TGTGCCTGCAGTTTACGAAGGGTTAATGAAAAACTGTTTTTT.

In its sample, this clone was seen many times. This chain uses TRBV27 with TRBJ2-1; 7 nucleotides line up with TRBD2. The V segment lost 7 bases and the J segment 10 bases; nucleotides outside the gene matches: 13. Germline lookup yields CDR1 MNHEY and CDR2 SMNVEV (reference sequence). The CDR3 extends over 14 amino acids. The CDR3: CASTPEGRGREQFF. CDR3 in DNA: TGTGCCAGCACCCCCGAGGGGAGGGGCCGGGAGCAGTTCTTC.

This clone was detected only a few times. The chain uses TRBV7-9 and TRBJ2-7; the D gene is possibly TRBD2 (5 bases). The CDR3 length is 12 residues. Per germline, CDR1 SEHNR and CDR2 FQNEAQ (reference sequence). Trimming shortened V by 2 bases and J by 6 bases, and 8 bases separated the two germline ends. DNA of the CDR3: TGTGCCAGCAGCTTACACCGGGGCGAGCAGTACTTC. Encoded protein: CASSLHRGEQYF.

Many counts were recorded for this clone. J is TRBJ1-5 and V is TRBV19; D remains ambiguous. Germline lookup yields CDR1 LNHDA and CDR2 SQIVND (reference sequence). V was trimmed by 4 bases and J by 5 bases, leaving 15 bases between them. CDR3 length: 15 amino acids. The CDR3 spells CASSRTGIRDQPQHF. The CDR3 DNA is TGTGCCAGTAGTAGGACTGGTATCCGGGATCAGCCCCAGCATTTT.

In this sample, this clone turned up many times. Other DNA sequences in the same sample also yield this CDR3. This rearrangement joins TRBV5-1 to TRBJ2-2; tentative D call: TRBD2 (6 bases). Germline values: CDR1 SGHRS, CDR2 YFSETQ. V lost 0 bases and J lost 0, with 6 bases in between. This CDR3 spans 15 amino acids. CDR3: CASSLGGANTGELFF. CDR3 bases: TGCGCCAGCAGCTTGGGGGGGGCGAACACCGGGGAGCTGTTTTTT.